The 25 T cell receptor beta chains in this list originate from one sample, sequenced in a study of radiotherapy plus CTLA-4 blockade in lung cancer. Clones were read by immunoSEQ multiplex PCR, and TCRdb kept only the in-frame ones, dropping some. The sample lists approximately 40,000 clones, 75% to 80% occurring once. Sequenced here: peripheral blood, sampled from a patient treated with radiotherapy plus ipilimumab. These receptor sequences come from a human donor with non-small cell lung cancer whose response to radiotherapy plus ipilimumab could not be evaluated.

The rearrangement joins TRBV7-9 to TRBJ2-5, with 15 positions matching TRBD2. The closer fit of TRBJ2-7 to the DNA end suggests the J call may be wrong. Germline lookup yields CDR1 SEHNR and CDR2 FQNEAQ (reference sequence). The CDR3 length is 15 residues. The DNA for the CDR3 is TGTGCCAGCAGCTTGGGACTAGCGGGGGGCTACGAGCAGTACTTC. Translating gives CASSLGLAGGYEQYF.

The rearrangement uses TRBV28 and TRBJ1-2, with D perhaps TRBD1 (6 bases). In germline, CDR1 is MDHEN, CDR2 SYDVKM. With 5 bases removed from V and 2 bases from J, the gap between germline ends came to 18 bases. This CDR3 comprises 16 residues. The CDR3 loop reads CASSRAQGSRNYGYTF. DNA for the CDR3: TGTGCCAGCAGTCGGGCGCAGGGGTCGAGGAACTATGGCTACACCTTC.

The chain employs TRBV27 and TRBJ1-4; D is undetermined. V was cut by 4 bases and J by 1 base, with 16 bases left in between. This CDR3 is built from 17 residues. The germline V gene has CDR1 MNHEY and CDR2 SMNVEV (reference sequence). CDR3 in amino acids: CASSSNFPSGTNEKLFF. The DNA of the CDR3 is TGTGCCAGCAGTTCAAATTTTCCGTCAGGAACTAATGAAAAACTGTTTTTT. The whole variable domain, remainder taken from reference TRBV27 and TRBJ1-4, is EAQVTQNPRYLITVTGKKLTVTCSQNMNHEYMSWYRQDPGLGLRQIYYSMNVEVTDKGDVPEGYKVSRKEKRNFPLILESPSPNQTSLYFCASSSNFPSGTNEKLFFGSGTQLSVL.

This clone was seen only once. A junction end diverges from the germline sequence, so it may reflect a read error. This sample also contains other DNA sequences that code for the same CDR3. The V call is TRBV9, the J call TRBJ1-6; 9 bases align to TRBD1. The CDR3 is made up of 15 amino acids. The germline V gene has CDR1 SGDLS and CDR2 YYNGEE. This chain's CDR3 is CASSAGQGGNSPLHF. The CDR3 DNA reads as TGTGCCAGCAGCGCGGGACAGGGTGGCAATTCCCCCCTCCACTTT. Variable domain in full (rest from reference TRBV9 and TRBJ1-6): DSGVTQTPKHLITATGQRVTLRCSPRSGDLSVYWYQQSLDQGLQFLIQYYNGEERAKGNILERFSAQQFPDLHSELNLSSLELGDSALYFCASSAGQGGNSPLHFGNGTRLTVT.

The V gene is TRBV4-1, the J gene TRBJ1-4, with TRBD1 matching 11 bases. V shed 2 bases and J 2 bases; nucleotides not matched to a gene: 13. The CDR3 contains 20 residues. The germline CDR1 and CDR2 sequences are MGHRA and YSYEKL. The CDR3 here is CASSQSLSGTGGRTNEKLFF. As DNA, the CDR3 is TGCGCCAGCAGCCAATCTCTCTCCGGGACAGGGGGTAGGACTAATGAAAAACTGTTTTTT.

The chain carries TRBV5-1 and TRBJ2-3; no firm D call. V gave up 5 bases and J gave up 2 bases, with 6 bases separating them. The CDR3 consists of 12 residues. CDR1 and CDR2 from the germline V gene are SGHRS and YFSETQ. The CDR3 sequence is CASRQNTDTQYF. The CDR3 DNA reads TGCGCCAGCAGACAGAACACAGATACGCAGTATTTT.

In this sample, this clone turned up a few times. J is TRBJ1-3 and V is TRBV4-2; 8 nucleotides line up with TRBD1. The CDR3 length is 18 residues. The V gene's germline CDR1 is LGHNA and CDR2 YNFKEQ. V shed 3 bases, J shed 0 bases, and the junction held 10 bases outside the gene matches. The CDR3 coding sequence is TGTGCCAGCAGCCAGCAAGGGACAGGTGGCTTCTCTGGAAACACCATATATTTT. This gives the protein CASSQQGTGGFSGNTIYF.

The chain recombines TRBV7-2 with TRBJ1-1; 11 nucleotides agree with TRBD1. This CDR3 contains 14 residues. After removal of 3 bases from V and 4 bases from J, the junction contained 1 base not matched to a gene. Germline lookup yields CDR1 SGHTA and CDR2 FQGNSA. The CDR3 sequence is CASSFGTGGTEAFF. In DNA, the CDR3 is TGTGCCAGCAGCTTCGGGACAGGGGGCACTGAAGCTTTCTTT. Drawing the rest from reference TRBV7-2 and TRBJ1-1, the complete variable domain is GAGVSQSPSNKVTEKGKDVELRCDPISGHTALYWYRQSLGQGLEFLIYFQGNSAPDKSGLPSDRFSAERTGGSVSTLTIQRTQQEDSAVYLCASSFGTGGTEAFFGQGTRLTVV.

The gene calls are TRBV7-8 and TRBJ1-6, with TRBD1 matching 8 bases. Trimming at V came to 7 bases and at J to 10 bases, leaving 15 bases not matched to a gene. This CDR3 has 16 residues. The germline V gene encodes CDR1 SGHVS and CDR2 FQNEAQ. CDR3 nucleotides: TGTGCCAGCACCCCGGCACAAGACAGGGGCCGCTCACCCCTCCACTTT. Its protein is CASTPAQDRGRSPLHF.

This chain connects TRBV10-1 to TRBJ2-3, with D unclear. V lost 5 bases to trimming and J lost 5 bases, with 20 bases between them. The CDR3 has 16 amino acids. From germline, CDR1 is WNHNN and CDR2 SYGVQD (reference sequence). In nucleotides, the CDR3 is TGCGCCAGCAGTCCGCCTCGGAGACTGGAGCGAGATACGCAGTATTTT. As protein: CASSPPRRLERDTQYF.

J is TRBJ1-1 and V is TRBV28; tentative D call: TRBD1 (6 bases). Germline values: CDR1 MDHEN, CDR2 SYDVKM. The CDR3 is 13 residues long. The ends were cut back, 6 bases at V and 3 bases at J, with 11 bases in the middle. This CDR3 is CASRSGAHTEAFF. The CDR3 region has the DNA TGTGCCAGCAGATCAGGGGCGCACACTGAAGCTTTCTTT.

The V and J genes are TRBV7-6 and TRBJ2-5; 11 bases are shared with TRBD2. Trimming removed 5 bases from V and 1 base from J; junction bases left unmatched: 3. CDR3 length equals 15 residues. Germline V gene sequence: CDR1 SGHVS, CDR2 FNYEAQ. The CDR3 region has the DNA TGTGCCAGCAGCCCCGGGACTAGCGGCCAAGAGACCCAGTACTTC. This translates into CASSPGTSGQETQYF.

The chain couples TRBV5-4 to TRBJ1-1, with 7 positions matching TRBD1. Germline CDR1 SGHNT, CDR2 YYREEE (reference sequence). This CDR3 has 16 amino acids. The V and J ends lost 0 bases and 0 bases, in that order; junction bases with no gene match: 5. CDR3 in amino acids: CASSLGQGHLNTEAFF. The CDR3 bases are TGTGCCAGCAGCTTGGGACAGGGACACCTGAACACTGAAGCTTTCTTT.

The chain links TRBV7-9 to TRBJ1-1; unclear D gene. Trimming took off 5 bases at V and 5 bases at J, with 9 bases between the two ends. The V gene's germline CDR1 is SEHNR and CDR2 FQNEAQ (reference sequence). This CDR3 has 12 amino acids. The CDR3, as DNA: TGTGCCAGCAGCCTCGGAGAGACTGAAGCTTTCTTT. Encoded protein: CASSLGETEAFF.

This clone was detected once. V gene TRBV19 combines with J gene TRBJ2-3, with 8 nucleotides matching TRBD1. CDR1 is LNHDA, CDR2 SQIVND, per germline (reference sequence). The CDR3 totals 16 residues. Trimming at V came to 5 bases and at J to 2 bases, leaving 9 bases not matched to a gene. The CDR3 DNA reads as TGTGCCAGTAGTGGGGCAGGGGGCGCAGACACAGATACGCAGTATTTT. Protein: CASSGAGGADTDTQYF.

This chain joins TRBV6-8 and TRBJ2-4, with TRBD1 identical over 9 bases. The CDR3 spans 16 residues. After removal of 6 bases from V and 6 bases from J, the junction contained 12 bases not matched to a gene. CDR1 MNHGY and CDR2 SAAAGT come from the germline V gene. In DNA form, the CDR3 reads TGTGCCAGCAGCGACAGGGGGGGATTGATGGTAAACATTCAGTACTTC. Residues: CASSDRGGLMVNIQYF.

As regards this clone: Other DNA sequences from this sample encode an identical CDR3 as well. The chain employs TRBV7-2 and TRBJ2-7; 8 nucleotides match TRBD2. This CDR3 region has 15 residues. Germline V gene sequence: CDR1 SGHTA, CDR2 FQGNSA. Germline trimming cut 1 base from V and 2 bases from J; bases unmatched to any gene: 4. The DNA of the CDR3 is TGTGCCAGCAGCTTAGAGGCCGGGGGGGCCTACGAGCAGTACTTC. This codes for CASSLEAGGAYEQYF.

This chain connects TRBV5-6 to TRBJ2-3; D is possibly TRBD2 (6 bases). Trimming took 1 base from V and 1 from J, leaving 13 bases between them. The CDR3 is 16 residues long. Germline V gene sequence: CDR1 SGHDT, CDR2 YYEEEE. This CDR3 reads CASSLKRRGGTDTQYF. DNA of the CDR3: TGTGCCAGCAGCTTGAAGCGGCGGGGTGGCACAGATACGCAGTATTTT.

This chain uses TRBV27 with TRBJ2-7; 8 bases align to TRBD1. Germline trimming cut 6 bases from V and 2 bases from J; bases unmatched to any gene: 9. The V gene's germline CDR1 is MNHEY and CDR2 SMNVEV (reference sequence). CDR3 length equals 15 residues. The CDR3 region has the DNA TGTGCCAGCAGGCCGGCGGGACAGGACCCCTACGAGCAGTACTTC. Translating gives CASRPAGQDPYEQYF.

This clone was seen a single time. The chain joins TRBV19 to TRBJ1-4, with TRBD1 identical over 10 bases. The germline V gene encodes CDR1 LNHDA and CDR2 SQIVND (reference sequence). J gave up 8 bases and V 7 bases, and 4 bases lay outside the gene matches. The CDR3 is 13 residues long. The CDR3 spells CASKGTGEEKLFF. CDR3 sequence (DNA): TGTGCCAGTAAGGGGACAGGGGAGGAAAAACTGTTTTTT.

The chain has TRBV5-1 and TRBJ1-1; D remains ambiguous. The CDR3 is made up of 14 amino acids. V lost 0 bases to trimming and J lost 5 bases, with 11 bases between them. In germline, CDR1 is SGHRS, CDR2 YFSETQ. The CDR3 spells CASSLDAGGTEAFF. CDR3 sequence (DNA): TGCGCCAGCAGCTTGGACGCGGGAGGGACTGAAGCTTTCTTT.

The chain employs TRBV28 and TRBJ2-5; 11 bases are a match to TRBD1. The trim removed 6 bases at V and 1 base at J, leaving 13 bases unmatched. Germline assignment: CDR1 MDHEN and CDR2 SYDVKM. CDR3 length: 18 amino acids. The CDR3 is CASRTGTGGSFVQETQYF. The CDR3, as DNA: TGTGCCAGCAGGACCGGGACAGGGGGGTCGTTTGTCCAAGAGACCCAGTACTTC. Full variable domain (remainder filled in from reference TRBV28 and TRBJ2-5): DVKVTQSSRYLVKRTGEKVFLECVQDMDHENMFWYRQDPGLGLRLIYFSYDVKMKEKGDIPEGYSVSREKKERFSLILESASTNQTSMYLCASRTGTGGSFVQETQYFGPGTRLLVL.

Only one count was recorded for this clone. The chain carries TRBV7-9 and TRBJ2-5; D is unresolved. Trimming took 5 bases from V and 1 from J, leaving 14 bases between them. Germline V gene lookup returns CDR1 SEHNR and CDR2 FQNEAQ (reference sequence). This CDR3 comprises 15 residues. This CDR3 reads CASSPPSLAQETQYF. The CDR3 DNA sequence: TGTGCCAGCAGCCCCCCCTCGTTAGCCCAAGAGACCCAGTACTTC.

The chain is built from TRBV6-6 and TRBJ2-2, with 9 positions matching TRBD1. Looked up from germline, CDR1 is MNHNY and CDR2 is SVGAGI (reference sequence). Losses at the gene ends were 2 bases for V and 8 bases for J; bases not matched to a gene: 6. CDR3 size: 15 residues. CDR3 region: CASSYPTGQGGELFF. The DNA of the CDR3 is TGTGCCAGCAGTTACCCTACGGGACAGGGAGGGGAGCTGTTTTTT.

The rearrangement uses TRBV25-1 and TRBJ2-3, with D possibly being TRBD1 (5 bases). The V and J ends lost 4 bases and 7 bases respectively, with 15 bases between them. Germline V gene data show CDR1 as MGHDK and CDR2 as SYGVNS. The CDR3 is 14 residues long. In DNA, the CDR3 is TGTGCCAGCAGTGCGGCAGGGTTTGAACATACGCAGTATTTT. This translates into CASSAAGFEHTQYF. Variable domain in full (rest from reference TRBV25-1 and TRBJ2-3): EADIYQTPRYLVIGTGKKITLECSQTMGHDKMYWYQQDPGMELHLIHYSYGVNSTEKGDLSSESTVSRIRTEHFPLTLESARPSHTSQYLCASSAAGFEHTQYFGPGTRLTVL.